This TCR beta chain is from a study of tumor-infiltrating lymphocytes in primary liver carcinoma. At the level of the study: The patients presented with primary liver carcinoma, which was managed through surgical resection.

Total RNA amounting to 450 to 550 ng was the source from which TCR beta cDNA was made with a constant-region primer. Generation of the TCR beta libraries relied on three nested multiplex PCR rounds using slightly modified ARM-PCR. Two initial PCR rounds of around 9 cycles each paired TRBV1-TRBV30 forward primers with a C-beta reverse primer. TCRdb ran MiXCR on the multiplex PCR reads and lists one entry per CDR3 protein. Here the sample spans hundreds of thousands of distinct CDR3 sequences, approximately 58% being singletons. This CDR3 has 15 amino acids. Trimming shortened V by 5 bases and J by 1 base, and 12 bases separated the two germline ends. This clonotype showed up many times. The antigen is undetermined. Whole-study results and caveats: Tumor top-250-clone fraction significantly exceeded that of blood (p = 0.039).

Blood RNA originated from unsorted whole blood, with germline DNA additionally extracted. At sampling, these chronic HBV carriers had received no treatment. The V call is TRBV12-3 or TRBV12-4, the J call TRBJ1-5, with D hard to call. This TCR came from a woman in her 30s with primary liver carcinoma and hepatitis B virus infection. The specimen sequenced was peripheral blood. DNA of the CDR3: TGTGCCAGCAGTCCTGGAAGACGCAGCAATCAGCCCCAGCATTTT. Its translation: CASSPGRRSNQPQHF.